The sequence of this T cell receptor (beta chain) was determined in a study of shared clonotypes between healthy human individuals. Findings and caveats of the study: Shared clonotypes: roughly 4.5% naive CD4, around 4% naive CD8, about 2.4% memory CD4, approximately 0.4% memory CD8.

Concerning this clone itself: The antigen remains unidentified.

The authors ran the assay at deep level. Libraries were prepared by immunoSEQ multiplex PCR; TCRdb keeps only in-frame clonotypes and omits some of them. The repertoire consists of around 2.3 million clones, with 90% to 96% occurring once and the leading ten covering roughly 0.13%. CDR3 length: 16 amino acids. Germline-derived CDR1 and CDR2 are MGHRA and YSYEKL. Losses at the gene ends were 4 bases for V and 1 base for J; bases not matched to a gene: 8. This TCR came from a man aged 18 to 30 in good health. The sample consisted of naive CD4+ T cells sorted from blood. The subset is: CD45RA+ positively selected. This chain joins TRBV4-1 and TRBJ2-7; 9 bases match TRBD2. The CDR3 nucleotides read TGCGCCAGCAGCCGGGGACTAGCAAGTGATTCCTACGAGCAGTACTTC. Its translation is CASSRGLASDSYEQYF.